One and the same sample provided the 32 T cell receptor beta chains below, sequenced in a study of blood T cells in healthy people across ages (dated by TCRdb to 2014 to 2015). The method was 5' RACE. The data were produced on an Illumina HiSeq 2500. A second 7 to 11 cycle PCR used a sample-barcoded 5' primer and a J-beta primer mix. TCRdb reanalyzed the raw reads on its own, using fastp at Q25 for trimming and MiXCR for clone calling, and kept in-frame beta chains. One record per CDR3 amino acid sequence lists the most common genes and DNA. The sample has fewer than 800,000 distinct CDR3 sequences on record, roughly 25% of them singletons. Of the sample, more than 7.5% falls within the top ten clones. A further study also used this sample, focusing on T cells of mothers and their children.

Sequencing was performed on blood. Receptors originate from a boy younger than 18 in good health.

The chain recombines TRBV5-1 with TRBJ1-1, with 7 bases identical to TRBD1. V lost 0 bases and J lost 4; bases outside the gene matches: 3. The CDR3 runs to 14 residues. The germline V gene encodes CDR1 SGHRS and CDR2 YFSETQ. The CDR3 sequence: CASSLDSGGTEAFF. DNA of the CDR3: TGCGCCAGCAGCTTGGATTCAGGGGGCACTGAAGCTTTCTTT.

This clonotype was seen a few times. This sequence joins TRBV13 and TRBJ2-7; 9 positions agree with TRBD1. Trimming took 6 bases from V and 6 from J; bases not matched to a gene: 12. In germline, CDR1 is PRHDT, CDR2 FYEKMQ (reference sequence). This CDR3 is 15 amino acids long. CDR3 region: CASRVAGQGRGEQYF. The CDR3 DNA reads as TGTGCCAGCAGGGTTGCGGGACAGGGACGTGGCGAGCAGTACTTC.

Only a few counts were recorded for this clonotype. V usage is TRBV6-4 and J usage is TRBJ1-4; 7 bases are shared with TRBD1. J lost 5 bases, V lost 6 bases, and 6 bases had no gene match. The CDR3 extends over 14 amino acids. Germline V gives CDR1 MRHNA, CDR2 SNTAGT. The CDR3 coding sequence is TGTGCCAGCAGCCCCGACAGGGACAATGAAAAACTGTTTTTT. This encodes CASSPDRDNEKLFF.

J is TRBJ2-1 and V is TRBV27; D remains unclear. The germline V gene has CDR1 MNHEY and CDR2 SMNVEV (reference sequence). The germline V and J ends were trimmed by 0 bases and 7 bases, with 7 bases remaining between them. This CDR3 contains 13 residues. CDR3 sequence: CASSLSGVNEQFF. Here the CDR3 DNA reads TGTGCCAGCAGTTTATCTGGGGTAAATGAGCAGTTCTTC.

The chain has TRBV7-9 and TRBJ2-1; TRBD2 is a possible D gene (5 bases). This CDR3 spans 15 amino acids. The germline V gene has CDR1 SEHNR and CDR2 FQNEAQ (reference sequence). Trimming removed 0 bases at V and 3 bases at J, with 9 bases between. CDR3 DNA sequence: TGTGCCAGCAGCTTAGCGGGAGAGGACTACAATGAGCAGTTCTTC. It specifies CASSLAGEDYNEQFF.

There are a few counts of this clonotype. The V call is TRBV6-5, the J call TRBJ1-5; D is undetermined. Germline loops: CDR1 MNHEY, CDR2 SVGAGI. This CDR3 has 15 residues. V gave up 5 bases and J gave up 1 base, with 12 bases separating them. Here the CDR3 reads CASSPLPGSNQPQHF. CDR3 nucleotide sequence: TGTGCCAGCAGTCCGCTCCCGGGGAGCAATCAGCCCCAGCATTTT.

Turning to this clonotype: One end of the junction is discordant with germline, which a read error may explain. This chain uses TRBV29-1 with TRBJ2-1, with 8 bases aligning to TRBD2. The germline V gene encodes CDR1 SQVTM and CDR2 ANQGSEA. This CDR3 contains 15 residues. CDR3 coding DNA: TGCAGCGTCGCGGTCGGGAGGGCCGGGATCAATGAGCAGCTCTTC. Translating gives CSVAVGRAGINEQLF.

V is TRBV12-3 or TRBV12-4 and J is TRBJ1-1, with D possibly matching TRBD1 (6 bases). The CDR3 consists of 14 residues. Trimming removed 9 bases from V and 1 base from J, with 15 bases in between. CDR3 coding DNA: TGTGCCAGTCGGTGGGGGCAGCAGAACACTGAAGCTTTCTTT. It translates to CASRWGQQNTEAFF.

This sequence joins TRBV20-1 and TRBJ2-5; D is ambiguous. The better agreement between TRBJ2-7 and the DNA end casts doubt on the J call. This CDR3 is 12 amino acids long. In germline, CDR1 is DFQATT, CDR2 SNEGSKA (reference sequence). This chain's CDR3 is CSAQDGSYEQYF. In nucleotides, the CDR3 is TGCAGTGCCCAGGACGGTTCCTACGAGCAGTACTTC.

V is TRBV7-2 and J is TRBJ2-7; TRBD1 aligns across 8 bases. V dropped 5 bases and J dropped 3; count of bases not matched to a gene: 6. The CDR3 is 14 residues long. Germline loops: CDR1 SGHTA, CDR2 FQGNSA. The CDR3 region is CASSQDRVYYEQYF. CDR3 nucleotide sequence: TGTGCCAGCAGCCAGGACAGGGTTTACTACGAGCAGTACTTC.

The sample holds a few counts of this clonotype. The rearrangement joins TRBV10-3 to TRBJ1-4; TRBD1 might be the D (6 bases). The CDR3 extends over 13 amino acids. V was shortened by 8 bases and J by 8 bases, with 15 bases between the two germline ends. Germline lookup yields CDR1 ENHRY and CDR2 SYGVKD. In DNA form, the CDR3 reads TGTGCCATCCGAGGGGGGTCGAACGAAAAACTGTTTTTT. Translating it yields CAIRGGSNEKLFF.

This clonotype was seen only a few times. The J gene is TRBJ2-7, the V gene TRBV7-6; the D gene could be TRBD1 or TRBD2 (5 bases each). The V end was cut by 1 base, the J end by 7 bases, with 11 bases between. The length of the CDR3 is 13 residues. The V gene's germline CDR1 is SGHVS and CDR2 FNYEAQ. The CDR3 bases are TGTGCCAGCAGCTTAGGGGGGTGGGGGGAGCAGTACTTC. Its protein product is CASSLGGWGEQYF. The complete variable domain, with remaining parts taken from reference TRBV7-6 and TRBJ2-7, reads GAGVSQSPRYKVTKRGQDVALRCDPISGHVSLYWYRQALGQGPEFLTYFNYEAQQDKSGLPNDRFSAERPEGSISTLTIQRTEQRDSAMYRCASSLGGWGEQYFGPGTRLTVT.

This clonotype was seen repeatedly, ten times or more. The J gene is TRBJ1-5, the V gene TRBV7-2; the D gene is possibly TRBD1 (6 bases). Trimming cost V 5 bases and J 2 bases, with 10 bases left between them. This CDR3 has 14 residues. Germline CDR1 and CDR2: SGHTA and FQGNSA. CDR3 DNA sequence: TGTGCCAGCAGCCAACAGGGCGGCAATCAGCCCCAGCATTTT. Its translation is CASSQQGGNQPQHF.

This clonotype has just a few counts. This chain uses TRBV12-3 or TRBV12-4 with TRBJ2-1; the match to TRBD1 covers 7 bases. The CDR3 is 13 amino acids. V was pared by 6 bases and J by 9 bases, with 8 bases of the junction left unmatched. CDR3 residues: CASSQGQASEQFF. The CDR3 DNA reads as TGTGCCAGCAGCCAAGGACAGGCCAGTGAGCAGTTCTTC.

The chain is built from TRBV7-8 and TRBJ2-1; 8 nucleotides align to TRBD2. With V trimmed by 5 bases and J by 10 bases, 10 bases remained unmatched. Per germline, CDR1 SGHVS and CDR2 FQNEAQ. The CDR3 totals 14 residues. CDR3 in DNA: TGTGCCAGCAGCCCGGGGGGGGCCTTACGGGAGCAGTTCTTC. It translates to CASSPGGALREQFF.

A single count supports this clonotype. The V call is TRBV4-1, the J call TRBJ1-5; 8 bases match TRBD1. CDR1 is MGHRA, CDR2 YSYEKL, per germline. The CDR3 totals 14 residues. J was trimmed by 4 bases and V by 3 bases; bases with no gene match: 2. The CDR3 region has the DNA TGCGCCAGCAGCCACCACAGGGGGAATCAGCCCCAGCATTTT. This gives the protein CASSHHRGNQPQHF.

This clonotype was observed a handful of times. The genes are TRBV5-1 and TRBJ2-5; TRBD1 might be the D (5 bases). Germline CDR1 and CDR2: SGHRS and YFSETQ. The length of the CDR3 is 15 residues. Between the trimmed V and J ends, which lost 4 bases and 5 bases, there was a span of 18 bases. The DNA for the CDR3 is TGCGCCAGCAGCCCTTCCAGGGTGTCTGGGGAGACCCAGTACTTC. This translates into CASSPSRVSGETQYF.

The genes are TRBV15 and TRBJ2-5, with a weak D call TRBD1 (5 bases). The J call is uncertain, as TRBJ2-7 better fits the DNA end. CDR3 length: 15 amino acids. Germline-derived CDR1 and CDR2 are LNHNV and YYDKDF (reference sequence). The CDR3 DNA reads as TGTGCCACCAGGTTAGGTCCTGGGGCATCCTACGAGCAGTACTTC. This codes for CATRLGPGASYEQYF.

This clonotype occurred a few times. The V and J genes are TRBV7-2 and TRBJ1-3; possible D gene TRBD1, 5 bases. The V gene lost 4 bases and the J gene lost 3 bases, with 16 bases spanning the gap. The length of the CDR3 is 16 residues. From germline, CDR1 is SGHTA and CDR2 FQGNSA. CDR3 nucleotides: TGTGCCAGCAGCTCCCAGGGCAGGGACGTTGGAAACACCATATATTTT. This gives the protein CASSSQGRDVGNTIYF.

This clonotype was seen a few times. The chain's CDR3 is CASSLTGGGVVGYTF. DNA of the CDR3: TGTGCCAGCAGTTTAACAGGGGGCGGGGTTGTCGGCTACACCTTC. The chain has TRBV28 and TRBJ1-2, with TRBD1 matching 9 bases. The length of the CDR3 is 15 residues. V shed 2 bases, J shed 8 bases, and the junction held 9 bases outside the gene matches. CDR1 MDHEN and CDR2 SYDVKM come from the germline V gene.

This clonotype has more than one count but fewer than ten. V is TRBV12-3 or TRBV12-4 and J is TRBJ2-3; D is uncertain. The CDR3 loop spans 14 amino acids. The germline V and J ends were trimmed by 5 bases and 0 bases, with 9 bases remaining between them. CDR3 residues: CASSPMSSTDTQYF. The CDR3 DNA is TGTGCCAGCAGTCCTATGTCGAGCACAGATACGCAGTATTTT.

J is TRBJ2-7 and V is TRBV5-1, with 7 positions matching TRBD2. V shed 4 bases, J shed 5 bases, and the junction held 9 bases outside the gene matches. CDR1 is SGHRS, CDR2 YFSETQ, per germline. The CDR3 consists of 14 residues. CDR3 in DNA: TGCGCCAGCAGCCCTCTGACTAGCTTAGACGAGCAGTACTTC. Residues: CASSPLTSLDEQYF. Combining the CDR3 with reference TRBV5-1 and TRBJ2-7 gives the whole variable domain KAGVTQTPRYLIKTRGQQVTLSCSPISGHRSVSWYQQTPGQGLQFLFEYFSETQRNKGNFPGRFSGRQFSNSRSEMNVSTLELGDSALYLCASSPLTSLDEQYFGPGTRLTVT.

This chain uses TRBV7-6 with TRBJ2-6; D is possibly TRBD1 (6 bases). Germline V gene lookup returns CDR1 SGHVS and CDR2 FNYEAQ. V was pared by 5 bases and J by 0 bases, with 11 bases between. The CDR3 has 16 amino acids. CDR3 protein: CASSRRGRSGANVLTF. The CDR3 DNA is TGTGCCAGCAGCCGCAGGGGACGCTCTGGGGCCAACGTCCTGACTTTC.

This clonotype was recorded a few times. The chain combines TRBV28 with TRBJ1-2; 10 nucleotides match TRBD1. Germline-derived CDR1 and CDR2 are MDHEN and SYDVKM. The junction had 12 bases not matched to a gene; V was cut back by 6 bases and J by 8 bases. The CDR3 covers 15 residues. Here the CDR3 reads CASRTPGTGVGGYTF. The CDR3 DNA follows: TGTGCCAGCAGGACTCCCGGGACAGGGGTCGGCGGCTACACCTTC.

The CDR3 here is CSARPGGNYGYTF. The CDR3 coding sequence is TGCAGTGCTCGTCCCGGGGGTAACTATGGCTACACCTTC. The chain joins TRBV20-1 to TRBJ1-2; D is perhaps TRBD1 (5 bases). V lost 5 bases and J 1 base, leaving 11 bases between the germline ends. CDR3 size: 13 residues. Germline V lookup: CDR1 DFQATT, CDR2 SNEGSKA (reference sequence).

The genes are TRBV9 and TRBJ2-5; D is tentatively TRBD1 or TRBD2 (6 bases each). The J call is doubtful: the DNA matches TRBJ2-1 better. Germline CDR1 and CDR2: SGDLS and YYNGEE. The CDR3 contains 14 residues. CDR3 amino acids: CASSVAGARDEQFF. CDR3 coding DNA: TGTGCCAGCAGCGTAGCGGGGGCCAGGGATGAGCAGTTCTTC.

This clonotype has only a few counts. The chain employs TRBV3-1 and TRBJ2-5, with TRBD2 matching 9 bases. The CDR3 sequence is 18 residues long. Germline CDR1 LGHDT, CDR2 YNNKEL (reference sequence). Unmatched junction bases numbered 18, after V lost 8 bases and J lost 2 bases. CDR3 DNA: TGTGCCAGCGTTGAGCGGGGGGCCTTCCTGCCCATTCAAGAGACCCAGTACTTC. Amino acid sequence: CASVERGAFLPIQETQYF.

The V call is TRBV6-2 or TRBV6-3, the J call TRBJ2-1; TRBD2 matches 8 bases. J gave up 0 bases and V 0 bases, and 4 bases lay outside the gene matches. Germline lookup yields CDR1 MNHEY and CDR2 SVGEGT. CDR3 length: 17 residues. For the CDR3, the DNA is TGTGCCAGCAGTTACTCTTTAGCGGGGAACTCCTACAATGAGCAGTTCTTC. Its translation is CASSYSLAGNSYNEQFF.

This clonotype has more than one count but fewer than ten. V and J are TRBV13 and TRBJ2-5; 10 bases line up with TRBD2. After removal of 2 bases from V and 5 bases from J, the junction contained 8 bases not matched to a gene. This CDR3 region has 16 residues. The germline CDR1 and CDR2 sequences are PRHDT and FYEKMQ (reference sequence). DNA of the CDR3: TGTGCCAGCAGCTTAAGTCCTAGCGGGAGAGGCGAGACCCAGTACTTC. This gives the protein CASSLSPSGRGETQYF. The entire variable domain, with the rest obtained from reference TRBV13 and TRBJ2-5, is as follows: AAGVIQSPRHLIKEKRETATLKCYPIPRHDTVYWYQQGPGQDPQFLISFYEKMQSDKGSIPDRFSAQQFSDYHSELNMSSLELGDSALYFCASSLSPSGRGETQYFGPGTRLLVL.

This clonotype was seen more than once but under ten times. The chain has TRBV6-5 and TRBJ2-1; TRBD2 agrees at 10 bases. After removal of 5 bases from V and 5 bases from J, the junction contained 3 bases not matched to a gene. The V gene's germline CDR1 is MNHEY and CDR2 SVGAGI. This CDR3 has 14 residues. CDR3 region: CASSRAGGNNEQFF. The CDR3 region has the DNA TGTGCCAGCAGTCGAGCGGGGGGGAACAATGAGCAGTTCTTC.

This clonotype occurred a few times. The chain has TRBV7-8 and TRBJ1-2; 8 nucleotides align to TRBD1. The CDR3 extends over 16 amino acids. In germline, CDR1 is SGHVS, CDR2 FQNEAQ. Germline trimming cut 2 bases from V and 4 bases from J; bases unmatched to any gene: 9. The CDR3 reads CASSLPTGVPFYGYTF. The CDR3 DNA is TGTGCCAGCAGCTTACCGACAGGGGTACCTTTCTATGGCTACACCTTC.

This rearrangement joins TRBV7-3 to TRBJ2-1, with D perhaps assigned TRBD1 or TRBD2 (7 bases each). With 8 bases removed from V and 8 bases from J, the gap between germline ends came to 16 bases. This CDR3 spans 13 amino acids. The V gene's germline CDR1 is SGHTA and CDR2 FQGTGA. The CDR3 DNA follows: TGTGCCAGCTCCCCAGGGGGGGCGGATGAGCAGTTCTTC. It specifies CASSPGGADEQFF. Full variable domain (outside the CDR3, taken from reference TRBV7-3 and TRBJ2-1): GAGVSQTPSNKVTEKGKYVELRCDPISGHTALYWYRQSLGQGPEFLIYFQGTGAADDSGLPNDRFFAVRPEGSVSTLKIQRTERGDSAVYLCASSPGGADEQFFGPGTRLTVL.